The present T cell receptor beta chain was sequenced within a study of cytomegalovirus exposure and HLA in healthy donors. Primers: 60 Vbeta forward and 13 Jbeta reverse. The protocol was immunoSEQ multiplex PCR, while the TCRdb copy is restricted to in-frame clones and leaves out a portion. Of roughly 80,000 clones listed, roughly 80% are singletons. As for this clone: Its antigen is unidentified.

Study conclusions and caveats: On later analysis, the bulk of CMV-associated TCR beta chains appeared to be HLA-restricted. Later analysis associated a missense DCLRE1C variant with TCR beta V- and J-gene trimming. In a later analysis, TCR association rates varied by HLA locus: DRB1 most, HLA-C fewest.

This TCR was recovered from a woman aged 45-65 years in good health and CMV-seronegative. The sequencing input was PBMCs.

CDR3 in DNA: TGTGCCAGCAGTTCCGGAGGGAGCACAGATACGCAGTATTTT. It yields the protein CASSSGGSTDTQYF. The rearrangement uses TRBV7-8 and TRBJ2-3; the D gene is possibly TRBD2 (6 bases). The CDR3 length is 14 residues. The V end was cut by 6 bases, the J end by 0 bases, with 10 bases between. Germline CDR1 is SGHVS and CDR2 is FQNEAQ.